A selection of T cell receptor beta chains follows, all from one sample in a study of T-cell memory formation after mild COVID-19. MiXCR, applied by TCRdb to the 5' RACE reads, yields one record per CDR3 protein. This sample has about 410,000 distinct CDR3 sequences, with roughly 17% found just once. The sequenced sample was PBMCs or a T cell subset sorted from them (not recorded which). These receptors all stem from a young man who had mild COVID-19 (a few samples of this study predate the infection). Cell type and time point are not known. Both conserved end residues are part of each CDR3. D genes are given only for firm matches. Only some rows state a clone size, as once, few, many or a class for expanded clones.

d_gene	v_gene	abundance	j_gene	CDR3nt	CDR3aa
TRBD1	TRBV20-1	-	TRBJ1-6	TGCAGTGCCCTACCGGGACAGCTTAATTCACCCCTCCACTTT	CSALPGQLNSPLHF
-	TRBV10-3	few	TRBJ1-2	TGTGCCATCCCCCTCAGGGGAGCTAACTATGGCTACACCTTC	CAIPLRGANYGYTF
-	TRBV18	few	TRBJ2-2	TGTGCCAGCTCACGGGGATCTACCGGGGAGCTGTTTTTT	CASSRGSTGELFF
-	TRBV25-1	-	TRBJ2-5	TGTGCCAGCAGTGAATCGGATGGGCCCCGAGAGACCCAGTACTTC	CASSESDGPRETQYF
TRBD1	TRBV12-3/TRBV12-4	few	TRBJ1-5	TGTGCCAGCAGCCGGGGACAGCGGCAGCCCCAGCATTTT	CASSRGQRQPQHF
-	TRBV5-4	-	TRBJ1-6	TGTGCCAGCAGCTCGGGACTTTCAAGCTCCTATAATTCACCCCTCCACTTT	CASSSGLSSSYNSPLHF
-	TRBV15	few	TRBJ2-2	TGTGCCACCAGCAGCGGGGGCTCCGGGGAGCTGTTTTTT	CATSSGGSGELFF
-	TRBV6-6	few	TRBJ2-6	TGTGCCAGCAGTTCCTGGCGCAGGGGTGGGAACTCTGGGGCCAACGTCCTGACTTTC	CASSSWRRGGNSGANVLTF
-	TRBV7-2	-	TRBJ1-1	TGTGCCAGCGATTCGGCAGGGGCGAACACTGAAGCTTTCTTT	CASDSAGANTEAFF
-	TRBV29-1	-	TRBJ2-2	TGCAGCGTTGAACAGTACACCGGGGAGCTGTTTTTT	CSVEQYTGELFF
TRBD2	TRBV5-1	-	TRBJ2-7	TGCGCCAGCAGCTCCTATAGCGGGGCATCCTACGAGCAGTACTTC	CASSSYSGASYEQYF
-	TRBV1	many	TRBJ1-1	TGCACCAGCAGCCAAGATCTCTCGGCCAGGATGAACACTGAAGCTTTCTTT	CTSSQDLSARMNTEAFF
TRBD2	TRBV4-2	few	TRBJ2-1	TGTGCCAGCAGCCACGGACTAGCGGGCAATGAGCAGTTCTTC	CASSHGLAGNEQFF
-	TRBV5-1	few	TRBJ2-5	TGCGCCAGCAGCTTATATGGTAGGGCCGAGACCCAGTACTTC	CASSLYGRAETQYF
TRBD1	TRBV4-3	few	TRBJ2-4	TGCGCCAGCAGCCAAGGGCAGGGGGCGCCGAACATTCAGTACTTC	CASSQGQGAPNIQYF
-	TRBV5-6	-	TRBJ2-4	TGTGCCAGCAGCGCGGCTGGGGTTTACCTTCAGTACTTC	CASSAAGVYLQYF
TRBD1	TRBV20-1	few	TRBJ2-2	TGCAGTGCTAGAGAACAGGGGCCGAACACCGGGGAGCTGTTTTTT	CSAREQGPNTGELFF
-	TRBV5-1	few	TRBJ1-5	TGCGCCAGCAGCTTCAAAATCCCGGGCAGCAATCAGCCCCAGCATTTT	CASSFKIPGSNQPQHF
-	TRBV4-3	many	TRBJ1-5	TGCGCCAGCAGCCAAGACTGGGGGGACAATCAGCCCCAGCATTTT	CASSQDWGDNQPQHF
TRBD1	TRBV29-1	-	TRBJ2-5	TGCAGCGCATGGACAGGGGAAGAGACCCAGTACTTC	CSAWTGEETQYF
-	TRBV7-9	-	TRBJ1-2	TGTGCCAGCAGCCTGCCGGGGGGCCGTGGCTACACCTTC	CASSLPGGRGYTF
TRBD2	TRBV7-9	-	TRBJ2-3	TGTGCCAGCAGCCGAACTAGCGGGGTTGATACGCAGTATTTT	CASSRTSGVDTQYF
-	TRBV12-3/TRBV12-4	-	TRBJ2-2	TGTGCCAGCAGTCCCATGGGGAGCCTAAACACCGGGGAGCTGTTTTTT	CASSPMGSLNTGELFF
TRBD1	TRBV6-2/TRBV6-3	-	TRBJ2-3	TGTGCCAGCAGTACCCTTCCGGGACAGGGGACCCTGCAGTATTTT	CASSTLPGQGTLQYF
-	TRBV7-2	few	TRBJ2-1	TGTGCCAGCAGCTTAGGGGTGGGTGAGCAGTTCTTC	CASSLGVGEQFF
-	TRBV6-2/TRBV6-3	few	TRBJ2-7	TGTGCCAGCGCCCGGGACAAATACTACGAGCAGTACTTC	CASARDKYYEQYF
-	TRBV4-3	-	TRBJ1-5	TGCGCCAGCAGCCAAGAAAGGAGAACTCAGCCCCAGCATTTT	CASSQERRTQPQHF
-	TRBV7-9	few	TRBJ2-2	TGTGCCAGCAGCTCCTTGATGAACACCGGGGAGCTGTTTTTT	CASSSLMNTGELFF
-	TRBV4-3	few	TRBJ1-1	TGCGCCAGCAGCCAAGATGTCCAGGGCGGGGACACTGAAGCTTTCTTT	CASSQDVQGGDTEAFF
TRBD1	TRBV3-1	-	TRBJ1-2	TGTGCCAGCAGCCCGGGGATCGGGACAGGGAGCTTTCGGAGCGGCTACACCTTC	CASSPGIGTGSFRSGYTF
-	TRBV7-9	-	TRBJ1-1	TGTGCCAGCAGCCCCCTCGTGGAGTCCGGGGGAATGAGCCCTGAAGCTTTCTTT	CASSPLVESGGMSPEAFF
TRBD1	TRBV12-3/TRBV12-4	few	TRBJ2-7	TGTGCCAGCAGTTTAGCCGGACAGGGCTTTTACGAGCAGTACTTC	CASSLAGQGFYEQYF
TRBD2	TRBV14	few	TRBJ2-1	TGTGCCAGCAGCGCGACTAGCGGGGGCGTCAATGAGCAGTTCTTC	CASSATSGGVNEQFF
TRBD1	TRBV3-1	few	TRBJ1-2	TGTGCCAGCAGCCCGACCCCCGGGACAGCTAAGATCTATGGCTACACCTTC	CASSPTPGTAKIYGYTF
TRBD1	TRBV20-1	-	TRBJ1-2	TGCAGTGCTAGGCGAAACAGGGGGGTTGACTATGGCTACACCTTC	CSARRNRGVDYGYTF
TRBD1	TRBV19	many	TRBJ2-7	TGTGCCAGTAGTATGGACCGACAGGGTATATACGAGCAGTACTTC	CASSMDRQGIYEQYF
-	TRBV5-1	-	TRBJ2-5	TGCGCCAGCAGCTTGGGCGACGATCTAGCGGAGACCCAGTACTTC	CASSLGDDLAETQYF
TRBD1	TRBV7-6	few	TRBJ1-5	TGTGCCAGCAGCGATTACAGGGGGAATCAGCCCCAGCATTTT	CASSDYRGNQPQHF
-	TRBV6-5	few	TRBJ2-5	TGTGCCAGCAGTTACCAGGGCTGGGAGACCCAGTACTTC	CASSYQGWETQYF
TRBD2	TRBV7-2	few	TRBJ2-3	TGTGCCAGCAGCCCCAGGGGCCACCTACGGGGGGGGCAGTATTTT	CASSPRGHLRGGQYF
TRBD2	TRBV12-3/TRBV12-4	-	TRBJ2-1	TGTGCCAGCAGTTCCCTTAGCGGGGTAGGCTGGCAGTTCTTC	CASSSLSGVGWQFF
-	TRBV5-1	many	TRBJ1-1	TGCGCCAGCAGCTTGGCCGGGGGACGCGACACTGAAGCTTTCTTT	CASSLAGGRDTEAFF
TRBD1	TRBV15	few	TRBJ2-2	TGTGCCACCGGGACAGGGCTGAGCGGGGAGCTGTTTTTT	CATGTGLSGELFF
-	TRBV5-1	few	TRBJ2-2	TGCGCCAGCAGCTTGGATACAGGCGTCCAGGGCGGGGAGCTGTTTTTT	CASSLDTGVQGGELFF
-	TRBV7-8	few	TRBJ2-2	TGTGCCAGCAGCAGACGACAGGCGAGGAACACCGGGGAGCTGTTTTTT	CASSRRQARNTGELFF
TRBD2	TRBV20-1	-	TRBJ2-7	TGCAGTGCTAGAGCCGGGACTAGCCTCTCCGAGCAGTACTTC	CSARAGTSLSEQYF
-	TRBV6-6	-	TRBJ1-1	TGTGCCAGCACTTCATCGGCAGAACTCGATACTGAAGCTTTCTTT	CASTSSAELDTEAFF
-	TRBV18	few	TRBJ1-1	TGTGCCAGCTCATTTCCCCCCCCAAGCGTAAACACTGAAGCTTTCTTT	CASSFPPPSVNTEAFF
-	TRBV24-1	-	TRBJ2-1	TGTGCCACCAGTGATCCTATCGGGCGGACCATGAACAATGAGCAGTTCTTC	CATSDPIGRTMNNEQFF
-	TRBV24-1	-	TRBJ2-3	TGTGCCACCAGTGATTTGTCGGGACCTAGCACAGATACGCAGTATTTT	CATSDLSGPSTDTQYF
TRBD1	TRBV7-6	-	TRBJ2-1	TGTGCCAGCAATTCCATGGGACAGGCAGCTAATGAGCAGTTCTTC	CASNSMGQAANEQFF
-	TRBV12-3/TRBV12-4	few	TRBJ2-7	TGTGCCAGCAGTTTATTGAGGGCGGAGCAGTACTTC	CASSLLRAEQYF
-	TRBV2	few	TRBJ2-2	TGTGCCAGCAGTGGCGTAACAGCCGGGGAGCTGTTTTTT	CASSGVTAGELFF
-	TRBV6-1	-	TRBJ1-5	TGTGCCAGCAGTGACGTCGAGGGGCGCAATCAGCCCCAGCATTTT	CASSDVEGRNQPQHF
TRBD2	TRBV20-1	-	TRBJ2-5	TGCAGTGCCACAGCGGGGGGCCTGACCCAGTACTTC	CSATAGGLTQYF